One sample yielded the 12 T cell receptor beta chains listed below, sequenced in a study of blood T cell repertoires in COVID-19. Libraries were prepared by immunoSEQ multiplex PCR; TCRdb keeps only in-frame clonotypes and omits some of them. The table has more than 80,000 clones, approximately 89% seen once. Specimen: peripheral blood. Every receptor here comes from a man older than 75 with acute or convalescent COVID-19.

This rearrangement joins TRBV5-1 to TRBJ2-1, with unresolved D. The germline V gene encodes CDR1 SGHRS and CDR2 YFSETQ. V lost 0 bases and J lost 2, with 6 bases in between. The CDR3 contains 14 residues. Here the CDR3 reads CASSLDSTYNEQFF. CDR3 DNA sequence: TGCGCCAGCAGCTTGGACAGTACCTACAATGAGCAGTTCTTC.

This chain uses TRBV27 with TRBJ2-3; a possible D gene is TRBD1 (5 bases). The CDR3 has 15 amino acids. The germline V and J ends were trimmed by 2 bases and 4 bases, with 13 bases remaining between them. Germline CDR1 and CDR2: MNHEY and SMNVEV (reference sequence). The CDR3 coding sequence is TGTGCCAGCAGTTTACGGCAGGGTAGGTCAGATACGCAGTATTTT. Translating it yields CASSLRQGRSDTQYF.

The chain carries TRBV27 and TRBJ2-5, with D maybe TRBD1 (6 bases). The germline V and J ends were trimmed by 1 base and 5 bases, with 8 bases remaining between them. CDR1 and CDR2 from the germline V gene are MNHEY and SMNVEV (reference sequence). The CDR3 covers 13 residues. The CDR3 protein is CASSLYRDETQYF. DNA of the CDR3: TGTGCCAGCAGTTTATACAGGGACGAGACCCAGTACTTC.

J is TRBJ1-2 and V is TRBV19; 10 bases fit TRBD1. The CDR3 spans 14 residues. Germline V gene sequence: CDR1 LNHDA, CDR2 SQIVND (reference sequence). The V and J ends lost 7 bases and 4 bases, in that order; junction bases with no gene match: 6. The CDR3: CASTPGTGVYGYTF. CDR3 nucleotides: TGTGCCAGTACCCCCGGGACAGGGGTCTATGGCTACACCTTC.

The V call is TRBV5-1, the J call TRBJ2-5; 9 bases map to TRBD2. V was pared by 5 bases and J by 5 bases, with 10 bases of the junction left unmatched. Germline V gives CDR1 SGHRS, CDR2 YFSETQ. The CDR3 runs 15 residues. Here the CDR3 reads CASSLTSGYLETQYF. The CDR3 coding sequence is TGCGCCAGCAGTCTTACTAGCGGGTATCTTGAGACCCAGTACTTC.

The V call is TRBV5-1, the J call TRBJ2-3; D is uncertain. The CDR3 loop spans 17 amino acids. Trimming pared 0 bases from V and 0 bases from J, leaving 14 bases between. Germline V gene sequence: CDR1 SGHRS, CDR2 YFSETQ. The CDR3 DNA follows: TGCGCCAGCAGCTTGGACCCCGTGGTTACTAGCACAGATACGCAGTATTTT. This translates into CASSLDPVVTSTDTQYF.

This clone was seen once. This rearrangement joins TRBV3-1 (or the pseudogene TRBV3-2) to TRBJ1-3, with 9 nucleotides matching TRBD1. CDR1 LGHDT and CDR2 YNNKEL come from the germline V gene (reference sequence). This CDR3 spans 15 amino acids. J lost 1 base, V lost 9 bases, and 7 bases had no gene match. The CDR3 sequence is CASTPGTGSGNTIYF. As DNA, the CDR3 is TGTGCCAGTACCCCCGGGACAGGGTCTGGAAACACCATATATTTT.

This chain links TRBV7-8 with TRBJ1-2; 10 nucleotides agree with TRBD1. The CDR3 loop spans 17 amino acids. The V segment lost 0 bases and the J segment 4 bases; nucleotides outside the gene matches: 8. Germline-derived CDR1 and CDR2 are SGHVS and FQNEAQ. In DNA form, the CDR3 reads TGTGCCAGCAGCTTAGCCGGGACAGGGGCCAACCCCTATGGCTACACCTTC. It specifies CASSLAGTGANPYGYTF.

The chain carries TRBV3-1 (or the pseudogene TRBV3-2) and TRBJ2-3; maybe TRBD2 (5 bases). The CDR3 runs to 12 residues. Between the trimmed V and J ends, which lost 2 bases and 8 bases, there was a span of 8 bases. Germline-derived CDR1 and CDR2 are LGHDT and YNNKEL (reference sequence). CDR3 DNA sequence: TGTGCCAGCAGCCAACTAGCAGCTACGCAGTATTTT. It codes for CASSQLAATQYF.

V usage is TRBV5-6 and J usage is TRBJ2-7, with 12 bases aligning to TRBD2. V trimming: 0 bases; J trimming: 4 bases; junction bases outside the gene matches: 5. CDR3 length equals 16 residues. The germline CDR1 and CDR2 sequences are SGHDT and YYEEEE. The CDR3 DNA is TGTGCCAGCAGCTTGGCACCTAGCGGGGGGGCATACGAGCAGTACTTC. Translating it yields CASSLAPSGGAYEQYF.

The rearrangement uses TRBV7-3 and TRBJ1-1; TRBD1 matches 8 bases. The V gene end was trimmed by 8 bases and the J gene end by 2 bases; junction bases not matched to a gene: 4. CDR3 length: 13 amino acids. Germline CDR1 reads SGHTA; CDR2 reads FQGTGA. CDR3 sequence reads: CASGDRGNTEAFF. The CDR3 region has the DNA TGTGCCAGCGGCGACAGGGGAAACACTGAAGCTTTCTTT.

This chain uses TRBV7-9 with TRBJ2-2, with TRBD1 as a possible D gene (5 bases). The V end lost 6 bases, the J end lost 0 bases, and 14 bases lay between the germline ends. Germline CDR1 reads SEHNR; CDR2 reads FQNEAQ (reference sequence). This CDR3 region has 16 residues. The CDR3: CASRTDGPTNTGELFF. CDR3 DNA sequence: TGTGCCAGCAGGACAGACGGACCTACGAACACCGGGGAGCTGTTTTTT.